This entry features one T cell receptor beta chain sequence. Its antigen is currently unknown. This entry comes from a study of cytomegalovirus exposure and HLA in healthy donors. Study in general: Of the donors genotyped, several hundred in all, 65% to 90% fell in the Caucasian-associated ancestry cluster.

Germline CDR1 and CDR2: SGHTS and YDEGEE. The CDR3 is made up of 15 amino acids. V lost 0 bases and J 3 bases, leaving 13 bases between the germline ends. Study-wide results and caveats: According to an earlier analysis, most TCR beta V segments yielded productive rearrangements about 90% or about 30% of the time. It was reported that the classifier diagnosed cytomegalovirus status with high specificity and sensitivity in both the original and validation cohorts. Presence/absence analyses assumed roughly uniform sequencing depth across donors, which may not hold.

Use of 60 Vbeta and 13 Jbeta primers characterized the PCR. The repertoire was sequenced with immunoSEQ multiplex PCR; TCRdb's copy has only in-frame clones and lacks some. Its clone listing holds tens of thousands of clones. The rearrangement uses TRBV5-8 and TRBJ2-7, with D possibly TRBD1 on 5 matching bases. The sequence was collected from a man younger than 35 in good health and CMV-seropositive. The specimen was PBMCs. The chain's CDR3 is CASSLGTRIFYEQYF. The DNA of the CDR3 is TGTGCCAGCAGCTTGGGGACACGGATTTTCTACGAGCAGTACTTC.